This is a list of T cell receptor beta chains from one sample in a study of blood T cell repertoires in COVID-19. Some clones are missing from TCRdb's copy, which holds only in-frame ones; the method was immunoSEQ multiplex PCR. This sample has approximately 62,000 clones, with over 80% found just once. Sequencing input: peripheral blood. The receptors originated from a man aged 55 to 69 with acute or convalescent COVID-19. Each CDR3 is given with its conserved first and last residue. D genes are given only for firm matches. Not all rows give a size; the values are once, few, many and, for expanded clones, a class.

CDR3 protein: CASSLDRGSTEAFF
CDR3 DNA: TGTGCCAGCAGTTTGGACAGGGGTAGTACTGAAGCTTTCTTT
J gene: TRBJ1-1
V gene: TRBV28
clone size: -
D gene: TRBD1

CDR3 protein: CASSLVGGSYNEQFF
CDR3 DNA: TGTGCCAGCAGCTTAGTTGGCGGTTCCTACAATGAGCAGTTCTTC
J gene: TRBJ2-1
V gene: TRBV7-2
clone size: -
D gene: -

CDR3 protein: CSVEEDWNDNEQFF
CDR3 DNA: TGCAGCGTTGAAGAGGACTGGAACGACAATGAGCAGTTCTTC
J gene: TRBJ2-1
V gene: TRBV29-1
clone size: -
D gene: -

CDR3 protein: CASSVNPRDSTKNIQYF
CDR3 DNA: TGTGCCAGCAGCGTGAATCCTCGGGACAGCACCAAAAACATTCAGTACTTC
J gene: TRBJ2-4
V gene: TRBV9
clone size: once
D gene: TRBD1

CDR3 protein: CASKRGGNNGYTF
CDR3 DNA: TGTGCCAGCAAACGGGGGGGGAATAATGGCTACACCTTC
J gene: TRBJ1-2
V gene: TRBV6-5
clone size: once
D gene: -

CDR3 protein: CASSDNQAYEQYF
CDR3 DNA: TGTGCCAGCAGTGATAACCAGGCCTACGAGCAGTACTTC
J gene: TRBJ2-7
V gene: TRBV6-1
clone size: few
D gene: -

CDR3 protein: CASSLTSGPQHF
CDR3 DNA: TGTGCCAGCAGCCTAACTAGTGGGCCCCAGCATTTT
J gene: TRBJ1-5
V gene: TRBV3-1/TRBV3-2
clone size: -
D gene: -

CDR3 protein: CASSVGWEGGKLYGYTF
CDR3 DNA: TGTGCCAGCAGCGTAGGGTGGGAGGGGGGCAAGTTATATGGCTACACCTTC
J gene: TRBJ1-2
V gene: TRBV9
clone size: -
D gene: -

CDR3 protein: CAWSGTGDGGTQYF
CDR3 DNA: TGTGCCTGGTCCGGGACAGGGGACGGAGGGACGCAGTATTTT
J gene: TRBJ2-3
V gene: TRBV30
clone size: -
D gene: TRBD1

CDR3 protein: CASSPGTLPHEQYF
CDR3 DNA: TGTGCCAGCAGTCCCGGGACACTCCCCCACGAGCAGTACTTC
J gene: TRBJ2-7
V gene: TRBV7-3
clone size: -
D gene: -

CDR3 protein: CASSPNAGSNEKLFF
CDR3 DNA: TGTGCCAGCAGTCCCAACGCGGGCTCTAATGAAAAACTGTTTTTT
J gene: TRBJ1-4
V gene: TRBV28
clone size: -
D gene: -

CDR3 protein: CASSPDSSYEQYF
CDR3 DNA: TGTGCCAGCAGTCCGGACAGTTCCTACGAGCAGTACTTC
J gene: TRBJ2-7
V gene: TRBV12-3/TRBV12-4
clone size: -
D gene: -

CDR3 protein: CASSSGANTGELFF
CDR3 DNA: TGTGCCAGCAGCTCCGGAGCGAACACCGGGGAGCTGTTTTTT
J gene: TRBJ2-2
V gene: TRBV11-3
clone size: once
D gene: -

CDR3 protein: CASSQYGTGGENIQYF
CDR3 DNA: TGTGCCAGCAGCCAATACGGGACAGGGGGCGAAAACATTCAGTACTTC
J gene: TRBJ2-4
V gene: TRBV6-2/TRBV6-3
clone size: -
D gene: TRBD1

CDR3 protein: CASARVHTEAFF
CDR3 DNA: TGTGCCAGCGCGAGGGTTCACACTGAAGCTTTCTTT
J gene: TRBJ1-1
V gene: TRBV19
clone size: -
D gene: -

CDR3 protein: CASSARVTPYTEAFF
CDR3 DNA: TGTGCCAGCAGTGCACGGGTCACTCCTTACACTGAAGCTTTCTTT
J gene: TRBJ1-1
V gene: TRBV27
clone size: -
D gene: -

CDR3 protein: CASSRDPDTNTEAFF
CDR3 DNA: TGTGCCAGCAGTCGGGATCCAGACACGAACACTGAAGCTTTCTTT
J gene: TRBJ1-1
V gene: TRBV5-6
clone size: -
D gene: -

CDR3 protein: CASSLEGGDWNEQYF
CDR3 DNA: TGTGCCAGCAGCTTAGAGGGTGGCGACTGGAACGAGCAGTACTTC
J gene: TRBJ2-7
V gene: TRBV11-3
clone size: -
D gene: -

CDR3 protein: CASSLERGQRNTIYF
CDR3 DNA: TGTGCCAGCAGCTTAGAGAGAGGGCAACGAAACACCATATATTTT
J gene: TRBJ1-3
V gene: TRBV11-3
clone size: -
D gene: -

CDR3 protein: CASSPPGGTNTGELFF
CDR3 DNA: TGCGCCAGCAGCCCCCCCGGAGGAACCAACACCGGGGAGCTGTTTTTT
J gene: TRBJ2-2
V gene: TRBV5-1
clone size: -
D gene: -

CDR3 protein: CASRRGGSKYGELFF
CDR3 DNA: TGTGCCAGCAGAAGAGGGGGCTCTAAGTACGGGGAGCTGTTTTTT
J gene: TRBJ2-2
V gene: TRBV28
clone size: -
D gene: TRBD1

CDR3 protein: CATSRDRQARFDEQFF
CDR3 DNA: TGTGCCACCAGCAGAGATAGACAGGCGCGGTTCGATGAGCAGTTCTTC
J gene: TRBJ2-1
V gene: TRBV15
clone size: once
D gene: -

CDR3 protein: CASSFYSGQGLRGNTIYF
CDR3 DNA: TGTGCCAGCAGCTTCTATTCGGGACAGGGACTACGAGGAAACACCATATATTTT
J gene: TRBJ1-3
V gene: TRBV7-9
clone size: -
D gene: TRBD1

CDR3 protein: CASSPGRYTEAFF
CDR3 DNA: TGCGCCAGCAGCCCAGGGAGGTACACTGAAGCTTTCTTT
J gene: TRBJ1-1
V gene: TRBV5-1
clone size: few
D gene: -

CDR3 protein: CASSLQRGRAYEQYF
CDR3 DNA: TGTGCCAGCAGCTTGCAGCGTGGCAGAGCCTACGAGCAGTACTTC
J gene: TRBJ2-7
V gene: TRBV5-4
clone size: -
D gene: -

CDR3 protein: CASSLVTSGEQTQYF
CDR3 DNA: TGTGCCAGCAGCTTAGTGACTAGCGGAGAGCAGACCCAGTACTTC
J gene: TRBJ2-5
V gene: TRBV11-1
clone size: -
D gene: TRBD2

CDR3 protein: CASSLGTGVGYTF
CDR3 DNA: TGTGCCAGCAGTTTAGGGACAGGGGTTGGCTACACCTTC
J gene: TRBJ1-2
V gene: TRBV12-3/TRBV12-4
clone size: -
D gene: TRBD1

CDR3 protein: CASSLDYYNSPLHF
CDR3 DNA: TGTGCCAGCAGCTTAGATTACTATAATTCACCCCTCCACTTT
J gene: TRBJ1-6
V gene: TRBV7-2
clone size: -
D gene: -

CDR3 protein: CASSPPMVQETQYF
CDR3 DNA: TGTGCCAGCTCACCACCGATGGTCCAGGAGACCCAGTACTTC
J gene: TRBJ2-5
V gene: TRBV18
clone size: -
D gene: -

CDR3 protein: CASSPTGGQRIYGYTF
CDR3 DNA: TGTGCCAGTAGTCCCACCGGTGGACAGCGAATCTATGGCTACACCTTC
J gene: TRBJ1-2
V gene: TRBV19
clone size: -
D gene: -

CDR3 protein: CASSLRSGAENNQPQHF
CDR3 DNA: TGTGCCAGCAGTTTAAGGTCAGGGGCCGAGAACAATCAGCCCCAGCATTTT
J gene: TRBJ1-5
V gene: TRBV28
clone size: few
D gene: -

CDR3 protein: CATSDWGGGTDTQYF
CDR3 DNA: TGTGCCACCAGTGATTGGGGGGGCGGTACAGATACGCAGTATTTT
J gene: TRBJ2-3
V gene: TRBV24-1
clone size: -
D gene: -